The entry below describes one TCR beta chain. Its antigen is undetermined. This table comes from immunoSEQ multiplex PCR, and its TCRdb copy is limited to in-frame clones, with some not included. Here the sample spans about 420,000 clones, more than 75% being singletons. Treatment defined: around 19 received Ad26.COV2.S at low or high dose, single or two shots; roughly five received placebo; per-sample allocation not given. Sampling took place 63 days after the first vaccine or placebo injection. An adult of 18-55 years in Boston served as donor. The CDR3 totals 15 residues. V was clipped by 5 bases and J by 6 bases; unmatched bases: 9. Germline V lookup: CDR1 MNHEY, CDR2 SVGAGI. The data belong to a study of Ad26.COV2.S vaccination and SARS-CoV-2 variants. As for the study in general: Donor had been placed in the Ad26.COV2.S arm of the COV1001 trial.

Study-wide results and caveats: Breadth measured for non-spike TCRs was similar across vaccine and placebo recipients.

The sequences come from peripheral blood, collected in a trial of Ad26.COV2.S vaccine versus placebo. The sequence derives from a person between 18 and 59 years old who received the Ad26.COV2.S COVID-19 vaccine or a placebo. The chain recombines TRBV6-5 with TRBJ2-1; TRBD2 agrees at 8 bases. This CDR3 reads CASSHGTRGFNEQFF. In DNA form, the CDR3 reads TGTGCCAGCAGTCACGGGACTAGGGGTTTCAATGAGCAGTTCTTC.